Listed here are 3 T cell receptor beta chains from one sample, sequenced in a study of long-term antiretroviral therapy in people with HIV. immunoSEQ v3.0 was run at survey level. Libraries were prepared by immunoSEQ multiplex PCR; TCRdb keeps only in-frame clonotypes and omits some of them. The top ten clones hold 4% of a sample with about 39,000 clones, about nine tenths of them seen once. The specimen was unsorted PBMCs, collected 1.2 years after starting antiretroviral therapy. Receptors were obtained from a woman aged 45-65 years with HIV.

The CDR3 loop reads CASSFNRYSPLHF. CDR3 DNA sequence: TGTGCCAGCAGCTTCAACAGATATTCACCCCTCCACTTT. The chain links TRBV5-8 to TRBJ1-6; D remains unclear. Germline loops: CDR1 SGHTS, CDR2 YDEGEE. This CDR3 has 13 residues. The V gene lost 2 bases and the J gene lost 8 bases, with 8 bases spanning the gap.

The V call is TRBV7-9, the J call TRBJ1-6, with 9 nucleotides matching TRBD1. With V trimmed by 5 bases and J by 9 bases, 11 bases remained unmatched. Germline-derived CDR1 and CDR2 are SEHNR and FQNEAQ (reference sequence). This CDR3 spans 16 amino acids. The CDR3 here is CASSILSTGGFSPLHF. In DNA, the CDR3 is TGTGCCAGCAGCATCTTATCGACAGGGGGGTTTTCACCCCTCCACTTT. Using reference TRBV7-9 and TRBJ1-6 for the parts outside the CDR3, the full variable domain is DTGVSQNPRHKITKRGQNVTFRCDPISEHNRLYWYRQTLGQGPEFLTYFQNEAQLEKSRLLSDRFSAERPKGSFSTLEIQRTEQGDSAMYLCASSILSTGGFSPLHFGNGTRLTVT.

The rearrangement links TRBV14 to TRBJ2-1; 9 bases match TRBD2. Germline V gives CDR1 SGHDN, CDR2 FVKESK. The CDR3 is 18 amino acids. V gave up 1 base and J gave up 0 bases; unmatched junction bases: 7. The CDR3 bases are TGTGCCAGCAGCCAAGGACTGACTAGCGGTAGCTCCTACAATGAGCAGTTCTTC. Translation: CASSQGLTSGSSYNEQFF.